This T cell receptor (beta chain) appears in the sequencing data of a study of T cells in Graves' hyperthyroidism and ophthalmopathy. As regards this clonotype: Mismatch with germline at one junction end may stem from a read error.

Diagnosis relied on clinical symptoms, serum thyroxine and TRAb, thyroid ultrasound and orbital computed tomography. Amplified regions were TCR beta CDR3 sequences from RNA transcripts. HTBI primers were the set used in a first-round RT-PCR of the TCR CDR3. One entry per CDR3 protein results from TCRdb running MiXCR on the multiplex PCR reads. The table includes 75,000 to 100,000 distinct CDR3 sequences, 51% detected once. CDR3 length: 13 residues. CDR1 is SGHTA, CDR2 FQGTGA, per germline. The sequence came from a woman aged 40-49 years with Graves' hyperthyroidism. The chain employs TRBV7-3 and TRBJ1-2; D unclear. The sequencing input was blood. The CDR3 sequence is CASSFDPNYSYTF. The CDR3 bases are TGTGCCAGCAGCTTCGACCCAAACTATAGCTACACCTTC.